This TCR beta chain emerged from a study of shared clonotypes between healthy human individuals. The germline V gene has CDR1 SGHAT and CDR2 FQNNGV. The ends were cut back, 1 base at V and 6 bases at J, with 25 bases in the middle. The CDR3 is made up of 19 amino acids. With regard to this clone: Its antigen is not identified.

Produced via immunoSEQ multiplex PCR; TCRdb's table is partial and in-frame only. Here the sample spans approximately 2,200,000 clones, about 92% being singletons. Naive-designated CD8 cells lacked CD45RO, were positively enriched for CCR7, and omitted terminally differentiated effector memory CD45RA+ cells. General study results and limits: A reduction in generation probabilities was seen for non-shared clonotypes relative to those shared by all four donors.

This chain connects TRBV11-2 to TRBJ2-1, with D tentatively TRBD2 (6 bases). Sequenced input: naive CD8+ T cells from PBMCs. The sequence derives from a man aged 18-30 years in good health. Some clones in this sample may be carry-over from other donors' samples. The CDR3 coding sequence is TGTGCCAGCAGCTTAGGTCCGGGTCTAGGAGGGAGTATGTCCAATGAGCAGTTCTTC. Its protein is CASSLGPGLGGSMSNEQFF.